This TCR beta chain was documented in a study of cytotoxic CD8 clonotypes in ibrutinib-treated CLL. Using immunoSEQ multiplex PCR, the repertoire was profiled, and TCRdb retains in-frame clones only, with some absent. The repertoire holds fewer than 150,000 clones, with around 84% as singletons. The table lists this clone with a few counts. Germline lookup yields CDR1 LNHDA and CDR2 SQIVND (reference sequence). The CDR3 is made up of 14 amino acids. Trimming shortened V by 4 bases and J by 1 base, and 8 bases separated the two germline ends. This TCR derives from a human donor with chronic lymphocytic leukemia. The J gene is TRBJ1-5, the V gene TRBV19; no clear D gene. Sequences were derived from PBMCs, sampled after 24 months of ibrutinib treatment. CDR3 sequence reads: CASSNGGSNQPQHF. The CDR3 DNA is TGTGCCAGTAGTAATGGCGGGAGCAATCAGCCCCAGCATTTT.